The clone carrying this T cell receptor beta chain was detected ten times or more. What it binds is unknown. A junction boundary mismatches the germline segment, possibly from a read error. From germline, CDR1 is SGHRS and CDR2 YFSETQ. This CDR3 contains 14 residues. The TCR beta library used iRepertoire HTBI primers with Arm-PCR amplification of CDR3. MiXCR, run by TCRdb on the multiplex PCR reads, gives a single entry per CDR3 protein. This table holds around 480,000 distinct CDR3 sequences, about 16% found once. This sample is drawn from a study of regulatory T cells in long-lasting Graves disease. Background on the study: For a period under 3 months, newly diagnosed Graves' patients had taken antithyroid drugs.

Overall study results and limits: Persistent patients shared some 2,500 public clonotypes among themselves. Newly diagnosed patients shared fewer, at roughly 970.

The sample's time point: newly diagnosed GD, antithyroid drugs for less than 3 months. The TCR library was made from RNA extracted from PBMCs. These data also featured in a second study, about T cells in Graves' hyperthyroidism and ophthalmopathy.

The receptor was derived from a woman aged 40-65 years with Graves disease. This chain joins TRBV5-1 and TRBJ1-5, with D perhaps TRBD1 (5 bases). The starting material was peripheral blood mononuclear cells (PBMCs), obtained at new diagnosis, from a patient treated with antithyroid drugs. The CDR3 reads CASSLAQGGQPQHF. In nucleotides, the CDR3 is TGTGCCAGCAGCTTAGCGCAGGGTGGGCAGCCCCAGCATTTT.